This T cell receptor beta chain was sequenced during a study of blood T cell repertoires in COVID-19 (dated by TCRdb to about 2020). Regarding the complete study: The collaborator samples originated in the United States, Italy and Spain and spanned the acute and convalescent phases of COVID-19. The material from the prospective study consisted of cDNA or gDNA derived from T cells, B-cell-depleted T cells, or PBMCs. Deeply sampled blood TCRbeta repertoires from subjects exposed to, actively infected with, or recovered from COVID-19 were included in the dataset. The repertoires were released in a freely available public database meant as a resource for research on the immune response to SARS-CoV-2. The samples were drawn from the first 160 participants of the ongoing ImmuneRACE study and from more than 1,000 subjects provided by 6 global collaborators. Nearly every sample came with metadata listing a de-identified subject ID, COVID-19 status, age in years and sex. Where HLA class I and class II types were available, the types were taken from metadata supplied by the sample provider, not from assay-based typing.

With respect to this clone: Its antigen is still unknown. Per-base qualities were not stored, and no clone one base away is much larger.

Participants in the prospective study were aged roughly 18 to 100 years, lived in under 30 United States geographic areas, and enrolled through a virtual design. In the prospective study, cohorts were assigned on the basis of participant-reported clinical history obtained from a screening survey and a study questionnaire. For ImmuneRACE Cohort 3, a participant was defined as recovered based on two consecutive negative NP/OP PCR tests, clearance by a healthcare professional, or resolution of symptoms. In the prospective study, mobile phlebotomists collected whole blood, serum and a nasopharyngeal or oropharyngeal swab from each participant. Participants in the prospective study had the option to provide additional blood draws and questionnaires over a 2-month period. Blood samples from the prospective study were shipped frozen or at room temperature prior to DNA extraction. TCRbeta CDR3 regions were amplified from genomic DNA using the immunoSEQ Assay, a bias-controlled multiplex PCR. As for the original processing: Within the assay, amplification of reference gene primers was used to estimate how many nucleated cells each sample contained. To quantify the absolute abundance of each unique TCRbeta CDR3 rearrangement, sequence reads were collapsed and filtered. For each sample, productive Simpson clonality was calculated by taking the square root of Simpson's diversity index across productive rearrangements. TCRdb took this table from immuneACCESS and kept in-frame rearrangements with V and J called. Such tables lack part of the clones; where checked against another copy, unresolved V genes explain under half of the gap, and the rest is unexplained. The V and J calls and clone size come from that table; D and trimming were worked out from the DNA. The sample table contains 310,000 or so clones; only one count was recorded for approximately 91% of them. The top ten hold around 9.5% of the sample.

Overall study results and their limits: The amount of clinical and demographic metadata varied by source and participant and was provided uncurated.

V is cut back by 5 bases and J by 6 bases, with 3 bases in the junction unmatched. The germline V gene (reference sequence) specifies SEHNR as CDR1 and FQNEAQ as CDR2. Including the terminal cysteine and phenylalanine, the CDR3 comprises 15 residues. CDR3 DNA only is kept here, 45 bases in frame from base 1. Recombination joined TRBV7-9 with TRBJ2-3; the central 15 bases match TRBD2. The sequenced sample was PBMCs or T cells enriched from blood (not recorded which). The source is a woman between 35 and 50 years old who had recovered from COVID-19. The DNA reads TGTGCCAGCAGCCTTGGACTAGCGGGAGGGGATACGCAGTATTTT. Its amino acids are CASSLGLAGGDTQYF.